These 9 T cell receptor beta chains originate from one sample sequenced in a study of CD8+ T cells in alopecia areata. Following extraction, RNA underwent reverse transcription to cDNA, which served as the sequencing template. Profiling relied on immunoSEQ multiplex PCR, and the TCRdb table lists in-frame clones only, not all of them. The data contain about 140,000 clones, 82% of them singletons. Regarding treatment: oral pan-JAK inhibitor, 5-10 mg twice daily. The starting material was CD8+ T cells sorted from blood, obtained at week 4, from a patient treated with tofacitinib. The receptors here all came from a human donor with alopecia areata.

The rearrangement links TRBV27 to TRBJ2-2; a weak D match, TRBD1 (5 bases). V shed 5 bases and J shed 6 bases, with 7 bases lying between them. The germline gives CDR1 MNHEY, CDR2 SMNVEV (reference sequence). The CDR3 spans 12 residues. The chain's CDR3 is CASSPRAGELFF. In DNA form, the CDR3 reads TGTGCCAGCAGTCCCAGGGCCGGGGAGCTGTTTTTT.

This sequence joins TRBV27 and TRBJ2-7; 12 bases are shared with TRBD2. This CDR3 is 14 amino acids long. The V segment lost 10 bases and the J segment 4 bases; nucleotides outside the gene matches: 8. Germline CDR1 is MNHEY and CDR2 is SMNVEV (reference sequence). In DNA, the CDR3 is TGTGCCACCAGACTAGCGGGGGCTAGTTACGAGCAGTACTTC. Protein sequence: CATRLAGASYEQYF.

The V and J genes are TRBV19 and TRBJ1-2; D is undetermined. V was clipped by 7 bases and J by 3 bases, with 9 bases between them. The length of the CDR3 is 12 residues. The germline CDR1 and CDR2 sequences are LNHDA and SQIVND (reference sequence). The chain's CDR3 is CASTFGYYGYTF. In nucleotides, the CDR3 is TGTGCCAGTACCTTTGGATACTATGGCTACACCTTC.

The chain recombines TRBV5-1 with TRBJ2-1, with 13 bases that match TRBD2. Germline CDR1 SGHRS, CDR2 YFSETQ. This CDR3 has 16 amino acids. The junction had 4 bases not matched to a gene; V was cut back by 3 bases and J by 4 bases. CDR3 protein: CASSSLAGGQYNEQFF. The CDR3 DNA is TGCGCCAGCAGCTCACTAGCGGGGGGGCAGTACAATGAGCAGTTCTTC.

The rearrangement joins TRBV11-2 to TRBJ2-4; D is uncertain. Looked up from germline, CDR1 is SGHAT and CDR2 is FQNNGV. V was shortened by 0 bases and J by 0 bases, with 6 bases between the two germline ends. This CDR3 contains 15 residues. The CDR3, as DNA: TGTGCCAGCAGCTTAGAGTTCTTAGCCAAAAACATTCAGTACTTC. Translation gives CASSLEFLAKNIQYF. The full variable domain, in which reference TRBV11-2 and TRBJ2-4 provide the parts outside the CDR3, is EAGVAQSPRYKIIEKRQSVAFWCNPISGHATLYWYQQILGQGPKLLIQFQNNGVVDDSQLPKDRFSAERLKGVDSTLKIQPAKLEDSAVYLCASSLEFLAKNIQYFGAGTRLSVL.

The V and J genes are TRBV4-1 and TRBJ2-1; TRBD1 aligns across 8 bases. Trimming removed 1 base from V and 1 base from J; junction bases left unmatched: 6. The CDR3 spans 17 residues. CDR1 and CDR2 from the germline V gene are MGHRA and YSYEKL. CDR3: CASSQVQGQESYNEQFF. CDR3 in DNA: TGCGCCAGCAGCCAAGTACAGGGACAGGAGTCCTACAATGAGCAGTTCTTC.

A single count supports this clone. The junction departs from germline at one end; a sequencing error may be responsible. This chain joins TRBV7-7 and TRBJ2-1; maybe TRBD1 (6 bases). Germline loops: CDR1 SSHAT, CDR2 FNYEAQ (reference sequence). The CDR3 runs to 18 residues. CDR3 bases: TGTGCTAGCAGCTTAGGGGGATTCCGGGACCCGGGTGGGTATGAGCAGTTCTTC. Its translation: CASSLGGFRDPGGYEQFF.

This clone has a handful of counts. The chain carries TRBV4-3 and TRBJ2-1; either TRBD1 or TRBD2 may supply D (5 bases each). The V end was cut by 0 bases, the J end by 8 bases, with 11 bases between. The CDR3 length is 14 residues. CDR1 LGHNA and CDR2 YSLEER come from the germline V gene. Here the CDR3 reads CASSQDGTADEQFF. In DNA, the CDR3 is TGCGCCAGCAGCCAAGATGGGACCGCTGATGAGCAGTTCTTC.

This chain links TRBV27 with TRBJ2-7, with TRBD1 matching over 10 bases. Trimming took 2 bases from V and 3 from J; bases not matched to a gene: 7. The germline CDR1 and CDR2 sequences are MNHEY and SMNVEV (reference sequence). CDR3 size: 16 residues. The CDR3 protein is CASSLGVGTGVYEQYF. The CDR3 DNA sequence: TGTGCCAGCAGTTTAGGGGTCGGGACAGGGGTCTACGAGCAGTACTTC.